The rows below give T cell receptor beta chains drawn from one sample of a study of CD8 T cell repertoires and HIV-1 epitope variants. For these receptors, no antigen is known. The table came from immunoSEQ multiplex PCR; TCRdb's copy has only in-frame clones and leaves some out. Seen here are a few thousand clones, around 69% observed once, and the top ten hold approximately 39%. The sequenced sample consisted of cultured CD8+ T cells derived from PBMCs. These receptors were taken from a male donor with HIV. CDR3s include the opening cysteine and the closing phenylalanine or tryptophan. The D gene is left open where the match is weak. Clone size is not always given. Where it is, it says once, few, many or a class for expanded clones.

v_call	clone_size	j_call	d_call	cdr3_nt	cdr3_aa
TRBV15	NA	TRBJ2-3	NA	TGTGCCACCAGCAGCTCCCTGACAGGCACAGATACGCAGTATTTT	CATSSSLTGTDTQYF
TRBV5-6	NA	TRBJ2-2	NA	TGTGCCAGCAGCTTGGATTTGAAACGATACACCGGGGAGCTGTTTTTT	CASSLDLKRYTGELFF
TRBV4-2	NA	TRBJ2-7	NA	TGTGCCAGCAGCGACTCGACAGTTACCTACGAGCAGTACTTC	CASSDSTVTYEQYF
TRBV4-1	NA	TRBJ2-3	TRBD2	TGCGCCAGCAGCCAGCCAAGTATACAGCGGGGGGCCTTAAGCAGCACAGATACGCAGTATTTT	CASSQPSIQRGALSSTDTQYF
TRBV19	NA	TRBJ1-5	NA	TGTGCCAGTAGTATCCCGGATTGGGGAGGGGGCAATCAGCCCCAGCATTTT	CASSIPDWGGGNQPQHF
TRBV6-5	NA	TRBJ2-1	NA	TGTGCCAGCACCCATCTCCAGGGAATGCAGTTCTTC	CASTHLQGMQFF
TRBV14	NA	TRBJ2-2	NA	TGTGCCAGCAGCCAAGATCAGGGTGGGGAGCTGTTTTTT	CASSQDQGGELFF
TRBV7-9	few	TRBJ2-7	TRBD1	TGTGCCTCAGAGACAGGGGACTACGAGCAGTACTTC	CASETGDYEQYF
TRBV5-6	NA	TRBJ2-3	TRBD1	TGTGCCAGCAGCTTCGGGACAGGGCTTCTTGCAGATACGCAGTATTTT	CASSFGTGLLADTQYF
TRBV28	few	TRBJ2-7	TRBD1	TGTGCCAGCAGCCCGGACAGGGGGTACGAGCAGTACTTC	CASSPDRGYEQYF
TRBV28	NA	TRBJ1-2	NA	TGTGCCAGCAGTTTGGGGGGGGCGGGATATGGCTACACCTTC	CASSLGGAGYGYTF
TRBV18	NA	TRBJ2-7	TRBD1	TGTGCCAGCTCACCATCTCAAGGGGGCCTTTACGAGCAGTACTTC	CASSPSQGGLYEQYF
TRBV7-6	NA	TRBJ1-1	NA	TGTGCCAGCAGCTCCCAGGACAGACAGAACACTGAAGCTTTCTTT	CASSSQDRQNTEAFF
TRBV27	NA	TRBJ2-7	TRBD2	TGTGCCAGCAGTCCGTCGGGACTAGCGGGCTCCTACGAGCAGTACTTC	CASSPSGLAGSYEQYF
TRBV10-3	NA	TRBJ1-2	NA	TGTGCCATCATCATTCCACAGGGTAACGGCTACACCTTC	CAIIIPQGNGYTF